The sequence of this T cell receptor (beta chain) was determined in a study of blood T cell repertoires in COVID-19. This clone was observed at least ten times. How the authors handled the data: For nucleated cells, counts were estimated from reference gene primer amplification. Repertoires were generated with immunoSEQ multiplex PCR, while TCRdb's copy carries only in-frame clones and drops some. Clone size and V and J calls were adopted from that table, with D and trimming inferred from the DNA. The profile shows roughly 310,000 clones, 90% of them singletons. The Seattle patients joined while their infection was active and were tracked longitudinally afterward. The germline gives CDR1 LNHDA, CDR2 SQIVND (reference sequence). The CDR3 sequence is 16 residues long. The J segment lost 1 base and the V segment lost 1 base, leaving 5 bases of the junction unmatched.

Sequenced input: peripheral blood. This receptor was obtained from a young woman with COVID-19, enrolled during active disease. The rearrangement uses TRBV19 and TRBJ1-1; TRBD1 matches 8 bases. CDR3 sequence reads: CASSIGAGGRNTEAFF. The CDR3 DNA is TGTGCCAGTAGTATAGGGGCAGGGGGCAGGAACACTGAAGCTTTCTTT.